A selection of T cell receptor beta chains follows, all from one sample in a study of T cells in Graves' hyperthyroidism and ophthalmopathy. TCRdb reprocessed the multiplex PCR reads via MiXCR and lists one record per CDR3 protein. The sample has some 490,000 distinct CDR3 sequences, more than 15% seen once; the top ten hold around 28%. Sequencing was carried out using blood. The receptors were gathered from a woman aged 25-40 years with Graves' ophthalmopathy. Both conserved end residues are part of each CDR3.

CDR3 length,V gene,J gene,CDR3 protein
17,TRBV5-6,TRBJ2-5,CASSPLTAGGPVETQYF
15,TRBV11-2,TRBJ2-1,CASSHRLAGANEQFF
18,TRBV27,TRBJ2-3,CASSLFGSTYLGTDTQYF
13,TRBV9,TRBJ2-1,CASSVDRNNEQFF
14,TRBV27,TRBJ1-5,CASSPLYSNQPQHF
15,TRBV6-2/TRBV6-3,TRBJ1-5,CASSPNGRGNQPQHF
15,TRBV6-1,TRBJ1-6,CASSEAPGRPSALHF
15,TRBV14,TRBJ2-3,CASSQDWLRGITQYF
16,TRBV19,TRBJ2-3,CASSIGSSGSTDTQYF
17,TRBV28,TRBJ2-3,CASSSMGLAGGGDTQYF
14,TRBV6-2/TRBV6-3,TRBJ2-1,CASSRLGGRLEQFF
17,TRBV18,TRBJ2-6,CASSLGRSETGANVLTF
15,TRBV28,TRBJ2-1,CASSFLATRDNEQFF
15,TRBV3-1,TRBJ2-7,CASSQDSGRFYEQYF
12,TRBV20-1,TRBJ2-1,CSASLNLNEQFF
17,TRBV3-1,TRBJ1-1,CASSQGILRGVNTEAFF
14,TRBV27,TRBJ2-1,CASSPPGTNNEQFF
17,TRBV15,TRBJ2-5,CATSKSRTSGNQETQYF
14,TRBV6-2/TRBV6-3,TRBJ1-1,CASSYQTQNTEAFF
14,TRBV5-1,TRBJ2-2,CASSSTGNTGELFF
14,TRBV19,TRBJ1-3,CASSSVGAGNTIYF
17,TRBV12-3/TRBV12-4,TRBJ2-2,CASSQLPWSSNTGELFF
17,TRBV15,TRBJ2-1,CATSRGPGDRDHNEQFF
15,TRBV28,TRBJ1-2,CASSSGDTGWGGYTF
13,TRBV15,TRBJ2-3,CASRSGSADTQYF
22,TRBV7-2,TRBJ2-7,CASSSRGTGGRSSGRADYEQYF
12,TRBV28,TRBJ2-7,CASSRSLDEQYF
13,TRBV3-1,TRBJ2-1,CASSRDLRGEQFF
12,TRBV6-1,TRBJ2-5,CASYKRLGTQYF
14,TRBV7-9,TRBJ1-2,CASSLGGLGYGYTF
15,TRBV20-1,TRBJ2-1,CSARHSGRASDEQFF
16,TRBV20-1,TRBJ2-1,CSARAPAGRAYNEQFF
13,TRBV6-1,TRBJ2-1,CASSAQGQGEQFF
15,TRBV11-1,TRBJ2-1,CASSRRTGSYNEQFF
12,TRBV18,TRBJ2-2,CASSPTEGELFF
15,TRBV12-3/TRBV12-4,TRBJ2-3,CASSSGLAGEGTQYF
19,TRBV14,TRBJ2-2,CASSPKYMTSGSKTGELFF
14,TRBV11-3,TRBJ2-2,CASSLEGVGGELFF
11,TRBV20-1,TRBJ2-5,CSAQDSETQYF
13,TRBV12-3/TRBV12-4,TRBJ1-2,CASSLGQGRGYTF
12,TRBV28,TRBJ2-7,CASSLLVYEQYF
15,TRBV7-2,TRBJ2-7,CASSFLAGGPGEQYF
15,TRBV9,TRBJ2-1,CASSPRGTTYNEQFF